Each of the 21 T cell receptor beta chains below was sequenced from the same sample in a study of T cells after posttransplantation cyclophosphamide. The repertoire was sequenced with immunoSEQ multiplex PCR; TCRdb's copy has only in-frame clones and lacks some. The sample shows roughly 8,000 clones, none of them appearing just once. Busulfan-fludarabine conditioning, marrow transplant, and cyclophosphamide on days +3 and +4 were administered. Sequencing was performed on PBMCs, taken after allogeneic stem cell transplant with posttransplant cyclophosphamide. The receptors derive from a young adult male patient who received an allogeneic stem cell transplant from an unrelated donor, was CMV-positive, and had acute and chronic GVHD. The graft donor may have given rise to some T cells.

Ten or more counts support this clone. In the same sample, other DNA sequences code for this CDR3. J is TRBJ1-2 and V is TRBV14; a weak D match, TRBD1 (6 bases). The germline V gene encodes CDR1 SGHDN and CDR2 FVKESK. V lost 4 bases and J lost 5, with 11 bases in between. The CDR3 is made up of 13 amino acids. The CDR3 protein is CASSPQDRYGYTF. The CDR3 DNA reads as TGTGCCAGCAGCCCCCAGGACAGATATGGCTACACCTTC.

This clone has at least ten counts. V usage is TRBV5-5 and J usage is TRBJ1-1; TRBD1 aligns across 9 bases. The germline V gene encodes CDR1 SGHKS and CDR2 YYEKEE (reference sequence). CDR3 length: 15 amino acids. Trimming cost V 4 bases and J 5 bases; bases outside gene matches: 9. The DNA for the CDR3 is TGTGCCAGCAGCCTAGGGACAGGGCGGTATACTGAAGCTTTCTTT. It encodes CASSLGTGRYTEAFF.

Only a few counts were recorded for this clone. V usage is TRBV28 and J usage is TRBJ2-5; 9 nucleotides align to TRBD1. The DNA end is a closer match to TRBJ2-7, so the J assignment may be wrong. Germline V lookup: CDR1 MDHEN, CDR2 SYDVKM. CDR3 size: 15 residues. Here the CDR3 DNA reads TGTGCCAGCAGTACTGCGGGGACAGGGACCTACGAGCAGTACTTC. As protein: CASSTAGTGTYEQYF.

This clone was counted at least ten times. V gene TRBV9 combines with J gene TRBJ1-2, with TRBD1 identical over 7 bases. Germline V gives CDR1 SGDLS, CDR2 YYNGEE. This CDR3 region has 13 residues. V dropped 4 bases and J dropped 4; count of bases not matched to a gene: 4. CDR3 loop: CASSPTGTYGYTF. CDR3 DNA sequence: TGTGCCAGCAGCCCGACAGGGACCTATGGCTACACCTTC.

This clone has a count of ten or more. V gene TRBV5-4 combines with J gene TRBJ2-5; D is uncertain. Germline CDR1 reads SGHNT; CDR2 reads YYREEE (reference sequence). V was trimmed by 2 bases and J by 9 bases, leaving 11 bases between them. The CDR3 consists of 12 residues. The CDR3 sequence: CASSLDSAAQYF. In DNA form, the CDR3 reads TGTGCCAGCAGCTTAGACTCTGCGGCCCAGTACTTC. The variable domain in full, completed from reference TRBV5-4 and TRBJ2-5, reads ETGVTQSPTHLIKTRGQQVTLRCSSQSGHNTVSWYQQALGQGPQFIFQYYREEENGRGNFPPRFSGLQFPNYSSELNVNALELDDSALYLCASSLDSAAQYFGPGTRLLVL.

This clone was counted ten times or more. The chain couples TRBV7-2 to TRBJ1-1; TRBD1 might be the D (5 bases). CDR1 is SGHTA and CDR2 is FQGNSA in the germline V gene. Trimming shortened V by 6 bases and J by 3 bases, and 11 bases separated the two germline ends. The CDR3 is 13 residues long. The DNA of the CDR3 is TGTGCCAGCAGTCAACAGGTATACACTGAAGCTTTCTTT. It is translated as CASSQQVYTEAFF. Based on the CDR3 plus reference TRBV7-2 and TRBJ1-1, the full variable domain is GAGVSQSPSNKVTEKGKDVELRCDPISGHTALYWYRQSLGQGLEFLIYFQGNSAPDKSGLPSDRFSAERTGGSVSTLTIQRTQQEDSAVYLCASSQQVYTEAFFGQGTRLTVV.

This clone was seen ten or more times. The chain uses TRBV10-2 and TRBJ1-3; D unclear. This CDR3 spans 14 amino acids. Trimming left V 5 bases short and J 2 bases short, with 10 bases between. Germline V gives CDR1 WSHSY, CDR2 SAAADI. The CDR3 nucleotides are TGCGCCAGCAGTACGGGAGTCCCTGGAAACACCATATATTTT. This translates into CASSTGVPGNTIYF.

This clone was detected ten times or more. This sequence joins TRBV20-1 and TRBJ1-2; the D is unclear. Per the germline V gene, CDR1 is DFQATT and CDR2 is SNEGSKA (reference sequence). CDR3 length equals 11 residues. V dropped 6 bases and J dropped 4 bases, with 9 bases sitting between them. The CDR3 region is CSARSVYGYTF. For the CDR3, the DNA is TGCAGTGCCAGATCTGTCTATGGCTACACCTTC.

This clone was picked up many times. This sequence joins TRBV6-1 and TRBJ2-1; 8 nucleotides line up with TRBD2. Per germline, CDR1 MNHNS and CDR2 SASEGT. The CDR3 covers 15 residues. V shed 4 bases, J shed 5 bases, and the junction held 7 bases outside the gene matches. CDR3 amino acids: CASSVDAGGHNEQFF. The CDR3 nucleotides are TGTGCCAGCAGTGTCGACGCGGGGGGCCACAATGAGCAGTTCTTC.

This clone counts as medium-sized (0.01 to 0.1%). This sequence joins TRBV5-6 and TRBJ1-2; maybe TRBD1 (5 bases). The germline V gene has CDR1 SGHDT and CDR2 YYEEEE. The CDR3 has 11 residues. Between the trimmed V and J ends, which lost 2 bases and 8 bases, there was a span of 7 bases. The CDR3 DNA follows: TGTGCCAGCAGCTTAGGGGAAGGCTACACCTTC. Translation: CASSLGEGYTF.

This clone occurred many times. The chain combines TRBV2 with TRBJ2-1, with D tentatively TRBD2 (6 bases). In germline, CDR1 is SNHLY, CDR2 FYNNEI. V gave up 6 bases and J gave up 0 bases, with 12 bases separating them. CDR3 length: 15 amino acids. DNA of the CDR3: TGTGCCAGCAGGATCGACGGGGGCTCCTACAATGAGCAGTTCTTC. This encodes CASRIDGGSYNEQFF. The entire variable domain, with the rest obtained from reference TRBV2 and TRBJ2-1, is as follows: EPEVTQTPSHQVTQMGQEVILRCVPISNHLYFYWYRQILGQKVEFLVSFYNNEISEKSEIFDDQFSVERPDGSNFTLKIRSTKLEDSAMYFCASRIDGGSYNEQFFGPGTRLTVL.

This clone was counted between two and nine times. This sequence joins TRBV18 and TRBJ1-1, with 7 bases that match TRBD1. The CDR3 totals 18 residues. The V and J ends lost 3 bases and 6 bases, in that order; junction bases with no gene match: 19. Germline-derived CDR1 and CDR2 are KGHSH and LQKENI. CDR3 nucleotide sequence: TGTGCCAGCTCACCCGCCAGGGGGGCGTCGTCAGCTGGGCCTGAAGCTTTCTTT. Amino acid sequence: CASSPARGASSAGPEAFF.

There are many counts of this clone. This chain uses TRBV5-6 with TRBJ2-5; D may be TRBD2 (5 bases). This CDR3 is 14 amino acids long. V lost 1 base and J lost 5, with 12 bases in between. The germline CDR1 and CDR2 sequences are SGHDT and YYEEEE. CDR3 bases: TGTGCCAGCAGCTTGACGGGAACCGGCGAGACCCAGTACTTC. This translates into CASSLTGTGETQYF.

This clone was recorded at least ten times. This chain uses TRBV20-1 with TRBJ2-1; D not certain. The CDR3 contains 10 residues. Germline CDR1 DFQATT, CDR2 SNEGSKA (reference sequence). V gave up 6 bases and J gave up 3 bases, with 3 bases separating them. Written as DNA, the CDR3 is TGCAGTGCCATCTACAATGAGCAGTTCTTC. Protein product: CSAIYNEQFF.

This clone was observed many times. The V and J genes are TRBV7-8 and TRBJ2-5, with D maybe TRBD2 (6 bases). Trimming pared 7 bases from V and 5 bases from J, leaving 14 bases between. The CDR3 runs 13 residues. The germline CDR1 and CDR2 sequences are SGHVS and FQNEAQ. This CDR3 is CASTTGTGETQYF. CDR3 sequence (DNA): TGTGCCAGCACAACCGGGACTGGGGAGACCCAGTACTTC.

In its sample, this clone is medium-sized. J is TRBJ1-2 and V is TRBV6-6; no firm D call. This CDR3 is built from 11 residues. V lost 7 bases to trimming and J lost 4 bases, with 7 bases between them. Germline lookup yields CDR1 MNHNY and CDR2 SVGAGI (reference sequence). DNA of the CDR3: TGTGCCAGCAACGACATCTATGGCTACACCTTC. Amino acids: CASNDIYGYTF.

This clone was seen ten or more times. The chain uses TRBV5-8 and TRBJ1-6; 9 bases match TRBD1. Unmatched junction bases numbered 8, after V lost 3 bases and J lost 7 bases. In germline, CDR1 is SGHTS, CDR2 YDEGEE. The CDR3 has 16 amino acids. The CDR3: CASSSRWDRENSPLHF. The CDR3 DNA reads as TGTGCCAGCAGCTCGCGGTGGGACAGGGAGAATTCACCCCTCCACTTT.

Judged by abundance, this clone is medium-sized. J is TRBJ1-4 and V is TRBV5-1; D gene unclear. V gave up 4 bases and J gave up 5 bases, with 9 bases separating them. Germline V gene lookup returns CDR1 SGHRS and CDR2 YFSETQ. The CDR3 length is 13 residues. This CDR3 is CASSPRGNEKLFF. CDR3 DNA: TGCGCCAGCAGCCCCAGAGGGAATGAAAAACTGTTTTTT.

This clone is labeled medium-sized. The gene calls are TRBV5-6 and TRBJ1-4, with unresolved D. The CDR3 is made up of 11 amino acids. Between the trimmed V and J ends, which lost 4 bases and 14 bases, there was a span of 12 bases. From germline, CDR1 is SGHDT and CDR2 YYEEEE. CDR3 nucleotides: TGTGCCAGCAGCGAGGGAGAGTCGCTGTTTTTT. The encoded protein is CASSEGESLFF.

Ten or more counts support this clone. The chain carries TRBV28 and TRBJ2-3; TRBD2 matches 7 bases. Germline CDR1 and CDR2: MDHEN and SYDVKM. The length of the CDR3 is 18 residues. J lost 0 bases, V lost 7 bases, and 16 bases had no gene match. The CDR3 region is CASTHFPGGRTSTDTQYF. CDR3 coding DNA: TGTGCCAGCACCCACTTCCCCGGGGGGAGGACTAGCACAGATACGCAGTATTTT.

In its sample, this clone was seen many times. This chain links TRBV5-1 with TRBJ1-1, with D maybe TRBD1 (6 bases). From germline, CDR1 is SGHRS and CDR2 YFSETQ. Trimming took off 4 bases at V and 3 bases at J, with 10 bases between the two ends. CDR3 length equals 13 residues. CDR3 in amino acids: CASSADSYTEAFF. In DNA form, the CDR3 reads TGCGCCAGCAGCGCGGACAGCTACACTGAAGCTTTCTTT.